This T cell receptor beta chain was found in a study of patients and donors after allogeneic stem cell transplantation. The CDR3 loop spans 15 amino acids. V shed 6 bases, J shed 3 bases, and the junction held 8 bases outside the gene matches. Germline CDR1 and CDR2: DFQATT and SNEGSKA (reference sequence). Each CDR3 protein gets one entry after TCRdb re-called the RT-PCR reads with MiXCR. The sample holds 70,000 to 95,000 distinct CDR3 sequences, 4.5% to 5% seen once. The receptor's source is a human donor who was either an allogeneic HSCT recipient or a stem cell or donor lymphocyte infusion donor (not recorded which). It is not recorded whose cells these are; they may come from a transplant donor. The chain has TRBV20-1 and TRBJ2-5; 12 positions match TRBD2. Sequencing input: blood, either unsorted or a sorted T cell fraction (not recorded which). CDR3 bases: TGCAGTGCGGGAAGGACTAGCGGGGCGAAAGAGACCCAGTACTTC. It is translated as CSAGRTSGAKETQYF.